The 5 T cell receptor beta chains given below trace back to one sample, sequenced in a study of identical twins. TCRdb fed the 5' RACE reads into MiXCR, producing one record per CDR3 protein. The sample lists approximately 670,000 distinct CDR3 sequences; less than 7% were seen once. Sequencing was performed on naive T cells sorted from blood. The receptors were gathered from a man between 18 and 35 years old in good health.

The chain combines TRBV2 with TRBJ2-5; D may be TRBD1 or TRBD2 (5 bases each). Trimming cost V 0 bases and J 3 bases, with 11 bases left between them. The CDR3 is 15 amino acids. CDR1 SNHLY and CDR2 FYNNEI come from the germline V gene. CDR3 in DNA: TGTGCCAGCAGTGAAGCGTCCGGGACCGAAGAGACCCAGTACTTC. Amino acids: CASSEASGTEETQYF.

There are many counts of this clonotype. The genes are TRBV29-1 and TRBJ2-1; D possibly corresponds to TRBD2 (6 bases). The CDR3 runs 13 residues. Trimming stripped 4 bases from V and 4 bases from J, with 11 bases between. From germline, CDR1 is SQVTM and CDR2 ANQGSEA. CDR3 sequence (DNA): TGCAGCGTTGGTAGCGGAGTTTACAATGAGCAGTTCTTC. It encodes CSVGSGVYNEQFF.

This clonotype was seen repeatedly, ten times or more. This chain links TRBV4-1 with TRBJ2-1; D is perhaps TRBD2 (5 bases). CDR3 length: 17 residues. Germline values: CDR1 MGHRA, CDR2 YSYEKL. The germline V and J ends were trimmed by 6 bases and 4 bases, with 22 bases remaining between them. CDR3 region: CASSHPRTGGGYNEQFF. In DNA, the CDR3 is TGCGCCAGCAGTCACCCCCGGACTGGCGGTGGGTACAATGAGCAGTTCTTC.

This clonotype was detected ten times or more. V usage is TRBV5-1 and J usage is TRBJ2-3; unclear D gene. Germline V gives CDR1 SGHRS, CDR2 YFSETQ. The CDR3 length is 14 residues. Trimming pared 0 bases from V and 4 bases from J, leaving 9 bases between. This CDR3 is CASSLGPTPDTQYF. In DNA, the CDR3 is TGCGCCAGCAGCTTGGGTCCTACCCCAGATACGCAGTATTTT.

The chain has TRBV3-1 and TRBJ1-1; 9 nucleotides line up with TRBD1. Trimming cost V 4 bases and J 6 bases; bases outside gene matches: 12. Germline-derived CDR1 and CDR2 are LGHDT and YNNKEL (reference sequence). The CDR3 contains 16 residues. The CDR3 sequence: CASSPIRQGGIAEAFF. The DNA for the CDR3 is TGTGCCAGCAGCCCTATCCGACAGGGGGGTATCGCTGAAGCTTTCTTT.